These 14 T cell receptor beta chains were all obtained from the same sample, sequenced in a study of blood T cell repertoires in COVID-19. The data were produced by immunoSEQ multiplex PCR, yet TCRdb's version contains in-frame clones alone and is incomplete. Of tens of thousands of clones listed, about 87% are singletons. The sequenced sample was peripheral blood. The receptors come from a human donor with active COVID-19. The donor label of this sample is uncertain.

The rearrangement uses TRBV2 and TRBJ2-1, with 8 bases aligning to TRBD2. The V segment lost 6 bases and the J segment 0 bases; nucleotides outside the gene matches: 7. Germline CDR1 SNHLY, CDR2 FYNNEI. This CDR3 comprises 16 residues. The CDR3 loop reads CASRRTSPSSYNEQFF. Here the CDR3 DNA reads TGTGCCAGCAGACGGACTAGCCCGAGCTCCTACAATGAGCAGTTCTTC.

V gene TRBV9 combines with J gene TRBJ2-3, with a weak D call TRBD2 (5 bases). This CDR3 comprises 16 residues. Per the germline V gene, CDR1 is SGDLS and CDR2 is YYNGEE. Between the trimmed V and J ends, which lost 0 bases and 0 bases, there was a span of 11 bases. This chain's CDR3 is CASSVEGLPSTDTQYF. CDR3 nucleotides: TGTGCCAGCAGCGTAGAAGGACTGCCTAGCACAGATACGCAGTATTTT.

The CDR3 here is CASSESERGAYNEQFF. The CDR3 nucleotides are TGCGCCAGCAGTGAGTCTGAGCGGGGGGCCTACAATGAGCAGTTCTTC. The chain carries TRBV10-1 and TRBJ2-1, with 9 bases that match TRBD2. CDR3 length: 16 residues. Per germline, CDR1 WNHNN and CDR2 SYGVQD (reference sequence). The junction had 2 bases not matched to a gene; V was cut back by 0 bases and J by 2 bases.

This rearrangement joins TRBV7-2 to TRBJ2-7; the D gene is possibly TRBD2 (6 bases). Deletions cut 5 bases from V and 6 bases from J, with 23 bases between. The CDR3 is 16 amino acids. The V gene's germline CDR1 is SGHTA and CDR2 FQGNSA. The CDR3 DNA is TGTGCCAGCAGCCACCGAACCGGGACCGGAGGGGCCGAGCAGTACTTC. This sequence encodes CASSHRTGTGGAEQYF.

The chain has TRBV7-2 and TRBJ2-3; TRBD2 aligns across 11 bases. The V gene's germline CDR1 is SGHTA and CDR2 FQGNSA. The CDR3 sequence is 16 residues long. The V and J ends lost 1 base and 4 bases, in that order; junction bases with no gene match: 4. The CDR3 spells CASSLVAGGQADTQYF. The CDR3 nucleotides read TGTGCCAGCAGCTTAGTAGCGGGAGGGCAAGCAGATACGCAGTATTTT.

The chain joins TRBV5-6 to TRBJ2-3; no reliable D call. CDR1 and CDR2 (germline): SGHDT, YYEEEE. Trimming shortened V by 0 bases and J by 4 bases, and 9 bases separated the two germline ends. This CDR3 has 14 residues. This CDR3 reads CASSLGSGADTQYF. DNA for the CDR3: TGTGCCAGCAGCTTGGGGTCGGGTGCAGATACGCAGTATTTT.

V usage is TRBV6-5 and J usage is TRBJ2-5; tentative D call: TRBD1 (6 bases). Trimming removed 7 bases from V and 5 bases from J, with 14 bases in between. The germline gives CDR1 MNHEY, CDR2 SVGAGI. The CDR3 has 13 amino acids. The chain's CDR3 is CASTPGQWETQYF. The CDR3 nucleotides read TGTGCCAGCACCCCCGGACAGTGGGAGACCCAGTACTTC.

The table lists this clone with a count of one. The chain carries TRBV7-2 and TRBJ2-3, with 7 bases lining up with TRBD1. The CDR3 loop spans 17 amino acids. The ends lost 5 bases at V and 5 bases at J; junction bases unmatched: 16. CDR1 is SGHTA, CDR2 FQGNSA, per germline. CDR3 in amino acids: CASSPRAAGHRGDTQYF. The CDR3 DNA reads TGTGCCAGCAGCCCGAGGGCGGCGGGCCACAGGGGAGATACGCAGTATTTT. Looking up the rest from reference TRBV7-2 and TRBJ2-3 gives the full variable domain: GAGVSQSPSNKVTEKGKDVELRCDPISGHTALYWYRQSLGQGLEFLIYFQGNSAPDKSGLPSDRFSAERTGGSVSTLTIQRTQQEDSAVYLCASSPRAAGHRGDTQYFGPGTRLTVL.

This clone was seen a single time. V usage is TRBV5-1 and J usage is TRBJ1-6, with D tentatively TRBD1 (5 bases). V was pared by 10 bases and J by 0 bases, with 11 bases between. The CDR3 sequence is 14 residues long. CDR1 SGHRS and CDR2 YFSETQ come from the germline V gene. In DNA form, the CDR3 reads TGCGCCCCCCAAGGGGTCTCCTATAATTCACCCCTCCACTTT. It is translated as CAPQGVSYNSPLHF.

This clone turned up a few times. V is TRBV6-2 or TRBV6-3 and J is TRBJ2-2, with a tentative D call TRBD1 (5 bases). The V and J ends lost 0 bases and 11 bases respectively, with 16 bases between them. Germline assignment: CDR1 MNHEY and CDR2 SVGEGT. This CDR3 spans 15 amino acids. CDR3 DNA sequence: TGTGCCAGCAGTTACTCGCGGTCCAGGGATTCAGAGCTGTTTTTT. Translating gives CASSYSRSRDSELFF.

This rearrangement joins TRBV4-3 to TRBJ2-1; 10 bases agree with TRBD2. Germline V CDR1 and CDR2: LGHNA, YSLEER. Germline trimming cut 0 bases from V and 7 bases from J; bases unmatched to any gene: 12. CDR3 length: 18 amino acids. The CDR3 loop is CASSQDLQASGSLNEQFF. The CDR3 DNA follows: TGCGCCAGCAGCCAAGATCTACAGGCTAGCGGGAGTTTGAATGAGCAGTTCTTC.

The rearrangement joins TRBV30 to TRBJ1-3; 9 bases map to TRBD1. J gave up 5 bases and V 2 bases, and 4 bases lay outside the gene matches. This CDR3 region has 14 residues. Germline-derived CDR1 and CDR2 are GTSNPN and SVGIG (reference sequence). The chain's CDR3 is CAWSWDRERNTIYF. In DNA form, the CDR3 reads TGTGCCTGGAGTTGGGACAGGGAACGAAACACCATATATTTT.

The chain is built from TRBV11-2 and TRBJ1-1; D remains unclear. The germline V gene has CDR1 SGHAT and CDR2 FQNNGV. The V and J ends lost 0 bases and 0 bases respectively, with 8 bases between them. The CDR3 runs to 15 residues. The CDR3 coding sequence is TGTGCCAGCAGCTTAGAGGTCGCAGTGAACACTGAAGCTTTCTTT. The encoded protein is CASSLEVAVNTEAFF.

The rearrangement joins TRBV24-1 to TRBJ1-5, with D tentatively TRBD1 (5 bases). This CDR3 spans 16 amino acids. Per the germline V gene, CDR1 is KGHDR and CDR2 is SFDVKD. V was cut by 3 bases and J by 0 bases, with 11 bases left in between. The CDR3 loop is CATSDIRDYSNQPQHF. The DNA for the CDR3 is TGTGCCACCAGTGATATCAGGGATTATAGCAATCAGCCCCAGCATTTT.